The TCR beta chain under discussion was sequenced for a study of blood T cell repertoires in COVID-19. Sequencing was performed with immunoSEQ multiplex PCR; in TCRdb, only in-frame clones are kept and a portion is missing. Of 250,000 to 350,000 clones in the sample, around 86% were seen once. Germline V gene sequence: CDR1 SGHKS, CDR2 YYEKEE (reference sequence). The CDR3 has 14 amino acids. Trimming shortened V by 4 bases and J by 7 bases, and 17 bases separated the two germline ends. This clone is a singleton in its sample. The source material was peripheral blood. This TCR derives from a woman aged 50 to 65 with acute or convalescent COVID-19. This sequence joins TRBV5-5 and TRBJ1-2; D not certain. The DNA of the CDR3 is TGTGCCAGCAGCCTCGAACTAGGGTTTTCTGGCTACACCTTC. Translation gives CASSLELGFSGYTF.